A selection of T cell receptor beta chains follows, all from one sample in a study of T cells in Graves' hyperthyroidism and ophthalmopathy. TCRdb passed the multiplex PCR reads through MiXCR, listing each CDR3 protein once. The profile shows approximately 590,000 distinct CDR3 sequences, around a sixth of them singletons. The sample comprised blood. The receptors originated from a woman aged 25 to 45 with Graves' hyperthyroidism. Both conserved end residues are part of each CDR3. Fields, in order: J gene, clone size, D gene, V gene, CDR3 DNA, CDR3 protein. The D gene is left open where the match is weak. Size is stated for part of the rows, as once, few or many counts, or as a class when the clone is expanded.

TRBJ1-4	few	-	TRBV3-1	TGTGCCAGCAGCCAAGATACTCCCAGAAATCTAGCAACTAATGAAAAACTGTTTTTT	CASSQDTPRNLATNEKLFF
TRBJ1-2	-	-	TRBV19	TGTGCCAGTAGTATAGATCAGGGCGCCAGTACCTTC	CASSIDQGASTF
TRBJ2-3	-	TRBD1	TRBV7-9	TGTGCCAGCAGCCGAGGCGACAGGGGGCAAGATACGCAGTATTTT	CASSRGDRGQDTQYF
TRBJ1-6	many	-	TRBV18	TGTGCCAGCTCACCGCCAACGCCGTGGTCACCCCTCCACTTT	CASSPPTPWSPLHF
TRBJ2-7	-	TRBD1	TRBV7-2	TGTGCCAGCAGCTGGGACAGGGGGCCTTACGAGCAGTACTTC	CASSWDRGPYEQYF
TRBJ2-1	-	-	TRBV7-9	TGCGCCAGCAGCGTACGAGGGAAATCCAATGAGCAGTTCTTC	CASSVRGKSNEQFF
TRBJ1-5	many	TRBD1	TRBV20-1	TGCAGTGCTAGAAAGGGACAGGTATATCAGCCCCAGCATTTT	CSARKGQVYQPQHF
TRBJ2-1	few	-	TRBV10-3	TGTGCCATCAGTGAGTGGGAGCGCTACAATGAGCAGTTCTTC	CAISEWERYNEQFF
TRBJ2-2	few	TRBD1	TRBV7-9	TGTGCCAGCAGCACCAGGACAGGCTTCACCGGGGAGCTGTTTTTT	CASSTRTGFTGELFF
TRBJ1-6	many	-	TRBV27	TGTGCCAGCAGCCTCGGACAGTATAATTCACCCCTCCACTTT	CASSLGQYNSPLHF
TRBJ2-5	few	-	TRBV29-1	TGCAGCGTTGGGGCCCTAGGGGGGACGGTTGAGACCCAGTACTTC	CSVGALGGTVETQYF
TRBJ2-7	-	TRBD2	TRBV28	TGTGCCAGCAGTTTACCGGGACTACCGAGCTCCTACGGGCAGTACTTC	CASSLPGLPSSYGQYF
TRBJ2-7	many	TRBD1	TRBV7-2	TGTGCCAGCAGCTTACTCCCCGGACAGGGTGCTGACGAGCAGTACTTC	CASSLLPGQGADEQYF
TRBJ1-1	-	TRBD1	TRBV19	TGTGCCAGTAGTATGTCCGGACAGGTAAACACTGAAGCTTTCTTT	CASSMSGQVNTEAFF
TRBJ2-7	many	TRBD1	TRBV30	TGTGCCTGGAGTGTAGGGACAGGGGGCTACGAGCAGTACTTC	CAWSVGTGGYEQYF
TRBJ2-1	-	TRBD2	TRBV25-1	TGTGCCAGCAGTTCGCCGGGACTACCCTACAATGAGCAGTTCTTC	CASSSPGLPYNEQFF
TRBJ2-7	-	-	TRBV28	TGTGCCAGCAGTTTAAATTGGTACAGCGACTACGAGCAGTACTTC	CASSLNWYSDYEQYF
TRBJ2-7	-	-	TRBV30	TGTGCCTGGAGTATACGGAGGCTTTACTACGAGCAGTACTTC	CAWSIRRLYYEQYF
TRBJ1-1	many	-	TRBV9	TGTGCCAGCAGCGGCGGTCCCAAGAGCGCTGAAGCTTTCTTT	CASSGGPKSAEAFF
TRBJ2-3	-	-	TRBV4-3	TGCGCCAGCAGCCAAGAAGGTACGGGAGTTCAAGATACGCAGTATTTT	CASSQEGTGVQDTQYF
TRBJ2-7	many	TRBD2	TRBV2	TGTGCCAGCAGTGAGAGCGGGAGGGCCTCCGAGCAGTACTTC	CASSESGRASEQYF
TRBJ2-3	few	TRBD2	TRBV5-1	TGCGCCAGCAGCTTGGTTCTGTCTTGGACTAGCGGCGACACAGATACGCAGTATTTT	CASSLVLSWTSGDTDTQYF
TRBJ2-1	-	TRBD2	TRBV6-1	TGTGCCAGCAGTGCGGTCGCGGGAGGGTACAATGAGCAGTTCTTC	CASSAVAGGYNEQFF
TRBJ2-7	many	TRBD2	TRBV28	TGTGCCAGCACCCTGGATCGGATCGGGGGGTTCCCCTACGAGCAGTACTTC	CASTLDRIGGFPYEQYF
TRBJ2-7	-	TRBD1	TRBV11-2	TGTGCCAGCAGCAAAGGGACAGGGGGCAACTACGAGCAGTACTTC	CASSKGTGGNYEQYF
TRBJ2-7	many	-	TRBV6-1	TGTGCCAGCAGTTTTCACGGAAGGGACGGGTCCTACGAGCAGTACTTC	CASSFHGRDGSYEQYF
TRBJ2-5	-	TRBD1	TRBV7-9	TGTGCCAGCAGCTGGGGACAGGGAGGTCAAGAGACCCAGTACTTC	CASSWGQGGQETQYF
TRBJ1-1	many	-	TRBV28	TGTGCCAGCAGTTTATTGGGGGGCCCTGAAGCTTTCTTT	CASSLLGGPEAFF
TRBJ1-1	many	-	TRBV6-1	TGTGCCAGCAGTGAAGCAAGGATCCTTGAAGCTTTCTTT	CASSEARILEAFF
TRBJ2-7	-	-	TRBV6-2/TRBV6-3	TGTGCCAGCACCCGCCCCGACTACGAGCAGTACTTC	CASTRPDYEQYF
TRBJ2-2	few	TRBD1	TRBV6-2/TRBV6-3	TGTGCCAGCAGAACAGGGGGCATGACCGGGGAGCTGTTTTTT	CASRTGGMTGELFF
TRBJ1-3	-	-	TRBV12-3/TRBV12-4	TGTACCAGCAGTTTATCGGGGTGGGGCGGAAACACCATATATTTT	CTSSLSGWGGNTIYF
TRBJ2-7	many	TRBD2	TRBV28	TGTGCCAGCAGTTTAAATATTAGCGGGAGGTGGTCCTACGAGCAGTACTTC	CASSLNISGRWSYEQYF
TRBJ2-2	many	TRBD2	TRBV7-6	TGTGCCAGCAGCTTAGCGGCGGGAGGGCCGTACGGGGAGCTGTTTTTT	CASSLAAGGPYGELFF
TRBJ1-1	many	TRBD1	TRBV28	TGTGCCAGCAGTTTATGGGGACAGGGAATGAACACTGAAGCTTTCTTT	CASSLWGQGMNTEAFF
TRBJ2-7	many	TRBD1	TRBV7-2	TGTGCCAGCAGCGCGTCACAGGGGTACGAGCAGTACTTC	CASSASQGYEQYF
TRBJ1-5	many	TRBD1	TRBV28	TGTGCCATTCTCGGGACAGGCATTAATCAGCCCCAGCATTTT	CAILGTGINQPQHF
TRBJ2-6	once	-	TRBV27	TGTGCCAGCAGGGGCGGGGTTACTGGGGCCAACGTCCTGACTTTC	CASRGGVTGANVLTF
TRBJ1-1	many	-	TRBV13	TGTGCCAGCAGCTTAGTTGGCCCTGAAGCTTTCTTT	CASSLVGPEAFF
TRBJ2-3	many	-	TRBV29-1	TGCAGCGTTGTAGGGAGCACAGATACGCAGTATTTT	CSVVGSTDTQYF
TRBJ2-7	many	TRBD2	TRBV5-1	TGCGCCAGCAGCTTGGATCTAGCGGGATCCTACGAGCAGTACTTC	CASSLDLAGSYEQYF
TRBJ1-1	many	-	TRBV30	TGTGCCTGGAAGGGGGACCGGAACACTGAAGCTTTCTTT	CAWKGDRNTEAFF
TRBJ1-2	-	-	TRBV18	TGTGCCAGCTCACCACTAGGCGCAGGAATACAGGGAAACTATGGCTACACCTTC	CASSPLGAGIQGNYGYTF
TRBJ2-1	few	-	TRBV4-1	TGCGCCAGCAGCCTCGGGCCATCCGAGGATGAGCAGTTCTTC	CASSLGPSEDEQFF
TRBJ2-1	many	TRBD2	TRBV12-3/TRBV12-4	TGTGCCAGCAGTCAGGGACTAGCGGACAATGAGCAGTTCTTC	CASSQGLADNEQFF
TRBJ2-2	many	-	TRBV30	TGTGCCTGGAGTGGTCGGACAGACACCGGGGAGCTGTTTTTT	CAWSGRTDTGELFF
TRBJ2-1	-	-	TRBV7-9	TGTGCCAGCAGCTACCAGCCCAGATTTCGGGGCAGGAGCTCCTACAATGAGCAGTTCTTC	CASSYQPRFRGRSSYNEQFF
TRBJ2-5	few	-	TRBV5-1	TGCGCCAGCAGCTTGAATGGTCGAGAGACCCAGTACTTC	CASSLNGRETQYF
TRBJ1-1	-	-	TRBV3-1	TGTGCCAGCAGCCAACAGCGCGGGTCTGAAGCTTTCTTT	CASSQQRGSEAFF
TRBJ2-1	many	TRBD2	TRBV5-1	TGCGCCAGCAGCTTGGAAACGGGAGGGAGTCTGGAGCAGTTCTTC	CASSLETGGSLEQFF
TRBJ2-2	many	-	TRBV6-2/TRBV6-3	TGTGCCAGCAGTTACCGGCCAGTGACCCTCGCCGGGGAGCTGTTTTTT	CASSYRPVTLAGELFF